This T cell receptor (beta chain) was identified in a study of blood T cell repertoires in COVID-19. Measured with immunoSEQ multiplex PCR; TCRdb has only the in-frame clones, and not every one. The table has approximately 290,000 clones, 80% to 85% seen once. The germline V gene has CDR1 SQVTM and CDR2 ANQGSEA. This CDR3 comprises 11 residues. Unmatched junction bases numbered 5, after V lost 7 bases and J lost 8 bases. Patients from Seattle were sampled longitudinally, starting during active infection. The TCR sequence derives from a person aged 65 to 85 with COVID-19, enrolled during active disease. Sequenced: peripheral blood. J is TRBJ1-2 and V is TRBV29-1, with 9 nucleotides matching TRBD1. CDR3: CSAGTGNGYTF. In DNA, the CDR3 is TGCAGCGCCGGGACAGGGAACGGCTACACCTTC.